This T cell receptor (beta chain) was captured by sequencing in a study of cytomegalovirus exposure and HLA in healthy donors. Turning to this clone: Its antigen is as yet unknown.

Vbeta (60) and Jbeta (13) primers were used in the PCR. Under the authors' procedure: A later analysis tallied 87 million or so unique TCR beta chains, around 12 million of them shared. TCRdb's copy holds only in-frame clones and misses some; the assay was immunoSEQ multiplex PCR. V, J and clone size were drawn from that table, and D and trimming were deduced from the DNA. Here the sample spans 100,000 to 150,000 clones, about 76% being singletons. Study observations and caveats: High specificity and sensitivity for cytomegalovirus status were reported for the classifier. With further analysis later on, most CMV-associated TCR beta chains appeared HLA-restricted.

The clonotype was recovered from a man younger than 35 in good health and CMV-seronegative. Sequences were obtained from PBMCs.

CDR3 DNA sequence: TGTGCCAGCAGTGATAAGGGGCCGACTGAAGCTTTCTTT. This gives the protein CASSDKGPTEAFF. J is TRBJ1-1 and V is TRBV9; TRBD1 might be the D (5 bases). Looked up from germline, CDR1 is SGDLS and CDR2 is YYNGEE. The CDR3 loop spans 13 amino acids. V gave up 5 bases and J gave up 5 bases, with 13 bases separating them.